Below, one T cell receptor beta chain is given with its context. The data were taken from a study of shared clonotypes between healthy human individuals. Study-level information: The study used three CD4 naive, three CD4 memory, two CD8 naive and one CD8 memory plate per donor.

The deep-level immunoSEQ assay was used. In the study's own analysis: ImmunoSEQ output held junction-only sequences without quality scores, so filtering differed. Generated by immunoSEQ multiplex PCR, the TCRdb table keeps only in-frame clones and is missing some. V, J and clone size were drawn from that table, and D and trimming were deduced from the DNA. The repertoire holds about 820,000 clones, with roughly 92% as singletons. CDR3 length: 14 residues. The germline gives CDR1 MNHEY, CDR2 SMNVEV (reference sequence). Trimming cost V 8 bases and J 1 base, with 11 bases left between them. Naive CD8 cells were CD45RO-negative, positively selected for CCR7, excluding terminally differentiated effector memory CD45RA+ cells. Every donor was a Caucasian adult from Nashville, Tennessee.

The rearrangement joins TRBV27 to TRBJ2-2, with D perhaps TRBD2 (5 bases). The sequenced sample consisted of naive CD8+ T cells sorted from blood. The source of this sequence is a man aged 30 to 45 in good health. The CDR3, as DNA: TGTGCCAGCTGGACGGGGTTGAACACCGGGGAGCTGTTTTTT. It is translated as CASWTGLNTGELFF.